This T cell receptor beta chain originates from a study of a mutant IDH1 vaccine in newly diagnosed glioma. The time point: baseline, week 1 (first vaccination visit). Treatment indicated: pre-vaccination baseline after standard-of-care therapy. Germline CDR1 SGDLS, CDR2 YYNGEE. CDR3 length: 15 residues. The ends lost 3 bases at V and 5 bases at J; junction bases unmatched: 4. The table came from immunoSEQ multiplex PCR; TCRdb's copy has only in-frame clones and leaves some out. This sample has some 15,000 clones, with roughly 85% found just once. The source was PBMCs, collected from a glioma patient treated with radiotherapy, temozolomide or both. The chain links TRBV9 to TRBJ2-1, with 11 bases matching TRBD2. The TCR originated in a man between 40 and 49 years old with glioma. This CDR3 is CASSGGLAGNNEQFF. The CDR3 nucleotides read TGTGCCAGCAGCGGCGGACTAGCGGGCAACAATGAGCAGTTCTTC.